The 27 T cell receptor beta chains below come from one sample, sequenced in a study of control samples from healthy donors and cancer patients. Using immunoSEQ multiplex PCR, the repertoire was profiled, and TCRdb retains in-frame clones only, with some absent. Counted here are 150,000 to 200,000 clones, around 88% occurring once; the ten biggest clones make up more than 1.5%. Sequenced input: blood. These receptor sequences come from a man aged 18 to 35 in good health.

With regard to this clone: Different DNA sequences within this sample yield the same CDR3. The CDR3, as DNA: TGTGCCAGCAGCCAAGGCCCCGGCGAGCAGTACTTC. Its protein product is CASSQGPGEQYF. The chain combines TRBV3-1 (or the pseudogene TRBV3-2) with TRBJ2-7; no clear D gene. In germline, CDR1 is LGHDT, CDR2 YNNKEL (reference sequence). The CDR3 consists of 12 residues. V lost 1 base, J lost 6 bases, and 7 bases lay in between.

The chain employs TRBV2 and TRBJ1-6, with 8 bases identical to TRBD1. Per the germline V gene, CDR1 is SNHLY and CDR2 is FYNNEI. CDR3 length: 15 residues. V lost 6 bases to trimming and J lost 7 bases; unmatched junction nucleotides: 8. The CDR3 region is CASSQQGEENSPLHF. The CDR3 bases are TGTGCCAGCAGCCAACAGGGGGAGGAAAATTCACCCCTCCACTTT.

The chain employs TRBV11-2 and TRBJ2-5; no firm D call. V lost 2 bases and J 5 bases, leaving 9 bases between the germline ends. Germline V gives CDR1 SGHAT, CDR2 FQNNGV. CDR3 length: 13 residues. The CDR3 here is CASSLSLLETQYF. CDR3 nucleotide sequence: TGTGCCAGCAGCTTAAGTCTTCTTGAGACCCAGTACTTC. Looking up the rest from reference TRBV11-2 and TRBJ2-5 gives the full variable domain: EAGVAQSPRYKIIEKRQSVAFWCNPISGHATLYWYQQILGQGPKLLIQFQNNGVVDDSQLPKDRFSAERLKGVDSTLKIQPAKLEDSAVYLCASSLSLLETQYFGPGTRLLVL.

This chain uses TRBV28 with TRBJ1-3; no reliable D call. In germline, CDR1 is MDHEN, CDR2 SYDVKM. This CDR3 is 18 amino acids long. Trimming cost V 7 bases and J 0 bases, with 22 bases left between them. The CDR3 DNA follows: TGTGCCAGCAAGGTCAGAGGGTTTTTATTAACCTCTGGAAACACCATATATTTT. Its protein product is CASKVRGFLLTSGNTIYF. Based on the CDR3 plus reference TRBV28 and TRBJ1-3, the full variable domain is DVKVTQSSRYLVKRTGEKVFLECVQDMDHENMFWYRQDPGLGLRLIYFSYDVKMKEKGDIPEGYSVSREKKERFSLILESASTNQTSMYLCASKVRGFLLTSGNTIYFGEGSWLTVV.

V usage is TRBV28 and J usage is TRBJ2-2; 8 nucleotides align to TRBD1. CDR3 size: 16 residues. The germline CDR1 and CDR2 sequences are MDHEN and SYDVKM. V shed 5 bases and J 4 bases; nucleotides not matched to a gene: 9. The CDR3 region has the DNA TGTGCCAGCAGTCCCCCGACAGGGGCCGGCACCGGGGAGCTGTTTTTT. The encoded protein is CASSPPTGAGTGELFF.

The V gene is TRBV19, the J gene TRBJ2-1; the D gene could be TRBD1 or TRBD2 (5 bases each). Per germline, CDR1 LNHDA and CDR2 SQIVND (reference sequence). The length of the CDR3 is 16 residues. V was shortened by 7 bases and J by 0 bases, with 16 bases between the two germline ends. The CDR3 DNA follows: TGTGCCAGTACCCCAGGGAGTTTCGACTCCTACAATGAGCAGTTCTTC. Translation gives CASTPGSFDSYNEQFF.

J is TRBJ1-2 and V is TRBV6-1, with D maybe TRBD1 (5 bases). Germline V gene data show CDR1 as MNHNS and CDR2 as SASEGT. With 0 bases removed from V and 5 bases from J, the gap between germline ends came to 10 bases. The length of the CDR3 is 14 residues. CDR3 residues: CASSEADIGYGYTF. CDR3 sequence (DNA): TGTGCCAGCAGTGAAGCGGACATAGGGTATGGCTACACCTTC.

V gene TRBV6-1 combines with J gene TRBJ2-1; TRBD1 matches 7 bases. After removal of 3 bases from V and 4 bases from J, the junction contained 3 bases not matched to a gene. The CDR3 runs 14 residues. Germline CDR1 is MNHNS and CDR2 is SASEGT. The CDR3 reads CASSEGQIYNEQFF. The CDR3 bases are TGTGCCAGCAGTGAGGGACAGATATACAATGAGCAGTTCTTC.

This chain uses TRBV5-4 with TRBJ1-6, with D possibly being TRBD1 (5 bases). CDR1 and CDR2 (germline): SGHNT, YYREEE (reference sequence). V lost 0 bases and J 10 bases, leaving 20 bases between the germline ends. The CDR3 sequence is 17 residues long. The CDR3 DNA is TGTGCCAGCAGCTTGGGACCAGACGGGGCGAACTACTCACCCCTCCACTTT. Translation gives CASSLGPDGANYSPLHF.

This chain connects TRBV13 to TRBJ2-7, with TRBD2 identical over 8 bases. Germline values: CDR1 PRHDT, CDR2 FYEKMQ (reference sequence). The CDR3 has 16 amino acids. V lost 3 bases, J lost 4 bases, and 11 bases stayed unmatched. CDR3 sequence: CASSFRAGATTYEQYF. The DNA for the CDR3 is TGTGCCAGCAGCTTTCGAGCGGGGGCCACTACTTACGAGCAGTACTTC.

V and J are TRBV7-9 and TRBJ1-2, with D possibly matching TRBD1 (6 bases). Germline CDR1 and CDR2: SEHNR and FQNEAQ (reference sequence). V was trimmed by 0 bases and J by 11 bases, leaving 13 bases between them. CDR3 length: 13 residues. CDR3 in amino acids: CASSLATGERYTF. CDR3 coding DNA: TGTGCCAGCAGCTTAGCGACAGGTGAAAGATACACCTTC.

The rearrangement joins TRBV7-3 to TRBJ2-3; the match to TRBD2 covers 8 bases. CDR3 size: 14 residues. V dropped 5 bases and J dropped 5; count of bases not matched to a gene: 6. The germline CDR1 and CDR2 sequences are SGHTA and FQGTGA. The CDR3, as DNA: TGTGCCAGCAGCACCAGCGGGGGTTTAGATACGCAGTATTTT. It is translated as CASSTSGGLDTQYF. The full variable domain, rest sourced from reference TRBV7-3 and TRBJ2-3, is GAGVSQTPSNKVTEKGKYVELRCDPISGHTALYWYRQSLGQGPEFLIYFQGTGAADDSGLPNDRFFAVRPEGSVSTLKIQRTERGDSAVYLCASSTSGGLDTQYFGPGTRLTVL.

This clone was detected once. The chain employs TRBV2 and TRBJ1-1; 8 positions agree with TRBD1. J lost 6 bases, V lost 6 bases, and 9 bases had no gene match. CDR1 SNHLY and CDR2 FYNNEI come from the germline V gene. The CDR3 consists of 14 residues. The CDR3 nucleotides are TGTGCCAGCAGACGGGTGACAGGGGATTCTGAAGCTTTCTTT. It specifies CASRRVTGDSEAFF.

The chain recombines TRBV11-2 with TRBJ2-2; no clear D. The V and J ends lost 3 bases and 8 bases respectively, with 16 bases between them. Germline CDR1 SGHAT, CDR2 FQNNGV. The CDR3 consists of 15 residues. CDR3 in DNA: TGTGCCAGCAGCTTCCAAACTGGGTCTAGGGGGGAGCTGTTTTTT. Protein product: CASSFQTGSRGELFF.

The chain carries TRBV4-3 and TRBJ1-6; D unclear. Per germline, CDR1 LGHNA and CDR2 YSLEER. V lost 2 bases and J 0 bases, leaving 14 bases between the germline ends. This CDR3 region has 18 residues. In nucleotides, the CDR3 is TGCGCCAGCAGCCAACAGCTCGGCGGTTACTCCTATAATTCACCCCTCCACTTT. This translates into CASSQQLGGYSYNSPLHF.

The CDR3 is CASSSEPGQGRYEQYF. In DNA form, the CDR3 reads TGTGCCAGCAGCTCAGAGCCGGGACAGGGTCGGTACGAGCAGTACTTC. This chain connects TRBV5-5 to TRBJ2-7, with TRBD1 identical over 9 bases. Germline V gene sequence: CDR1 SGHKS, CDR2 YYEKEE (reference sequence). The CDR3 is 16 amino acids. J was trimmed by 4 bases and V by 3 bases; bases with no gene match: 11.

The chain carries TRBV5-1 and TRBJ1-2; D unclear. V lost 2 bases, J lost 4 bases, and 9 bases lay in between. The germline CDR1 and CDR2 sequences are SGHRS and YFSETQ. CDR3 length: 13 amino acids. The CDR3 bases are TGCGCCAGCAGCTTACCAGGAACCTATGGCTACACCTTC. Translating gives CASSLPGTYGYTF.

The chain is built from TRBV15 and TRBJ2-3; 7 bases line up with TRBD2. The junction had 8 bases not matched to a gene; V was cut back by 0 bases and J by 2 bases. This CDR3 comprises 17 residues. The germline V gene encodes CDR1 LNHNV and CDR2 YYDKDF (reference sequence). The CDR3 loop is CATSREVSLAITDTQYF. In DNA, the CDR3 is TGTGCCACCAGCAGAGAGGTCTCACTAGCGATCACAGATACGCAGTATTTT.

This clone has a single count. The chain links TRBV28 to TRBJ2-7; TRBD1 matches at 7 bases. The V and J ends lost 2 bases and 3 bases, in that order; junction bases with no gene match: 7. CDR1 MDHEN and CDR2 SYDVKM come from the germline V gene. The CDR3 totals 15 residues. The CDR3 DNA is TGTGCCAGCAGTTTAGAAGGGACAGTTTTCTACGAGCAGTACTTC. Translation: CASSLEGTVFYEQYF.

This clone was counted a single time. The chain employs TRBV27 and TRBJ2-7; TRBD1 agrees at 8 bases. The V gene end was trimmed by 3 bases and the J gene end by 4 bases; junction bases not matched to a gene: 5. Looked up from germline, CDR1 is MNHEY and CDR2 is SMNVEV (reference sequence). There are 14 residues in the CDR3. In DNA, the CDR3 is TGTGCCAGCAGTTTTACAGGGGGTAGTTACGAGCAGTACTTC. Protein sequence: CASSFTGGSYEQYF.

The genes are TRBV5-5 and TRBJ1-3, with TRBD1 matching over 12 bases. This CDR3 contains 17 residues. Trimming took 5 bases from V and 1 from J; bases not matched to a gene: 7. Germline V gene lookup returns CDR1 SGHKS and CDR2 YYEKEE (reference sequence). The CDR3 protein is CASRHGTGGISGNTIYF. CDR3 nucleotide sequence: TGTGCCAGCAGACATGGGACAGGGGGCATATCTGGAAACACCATATATTTT.

The rearrangement links TRBV20-1 to TRBJ2-1, with D perhaps being TRBD1 or TRBD2 (6 bases each). Trimming shortened V by 3 bases and J by 8 bases, and 20 bases separated the two germline ends. CDR3 length: 15 residues. Germline CDR1 and CDR2: DFQATT and SNEGSKA (reference sequence). The CDR3 nucleotides read TGCAGTGCTAGTGAACCGCGAGGGGGGCAGCATGAGCAGTTCTTC. Its translation: CSASEPRGGQHEQFF.

This clone was observed once. This rearrangement joins TRBV19 to TRBJ2-2, with D perhaps TRBD1 or TRBD2 (5 bases each). The CDR3 loop spans 20 amino acids. CDR1 is LNHDA and CDR2 is SQIVND in the germline V gene (reference sequence). V was pared by 1 base and J by 1 base, with 22 bases between. CDR3 protein: CASSIARGPNFLKNTGELFF. Here the CDR3 DNA reads TGTGCCAGTAGTATAGCTCGGGGACCGAACTTCCTTAAGAACACCGGGGAGCTGTTTTTT.

Worth noting for this clone: Distinct nucleotide sequences in the sample also encode this CDR3. The J gene is TRBJ1-5, the V gene TRBV28; no reliable D call. The CDR3 sequence is 11 residues long. Trimming left V 3 bases short and J 7 bases short, with 4 bases between. The germline V gene has CDR1 MDHEN and CDR2 SYDVKM. The CDR3 region is CASSLRQPQHF. The CDR3 bases are TGTGCCAGCAGTTTGAGACAGCCCCAGCATTTT.

This chain links TRBV3-1 (or the pseudogene TRBV3-2) with TRBJ2-1, with 9 bases lining up with TRBD1. This CDR3 spans 15 amino acids. Germline CDR1 LGHDT, CDR2 YNNKEL (reference sequence). V shed 0 bases, J shed 9 bases, and the junction held 6 bases outside the gene matches. The CDR3 reads CASSQEPGQGFEQFF. The CDR3 region has the DNA TGTGCCAGCAGCCAAGAACCGGGACAGGGATTTGAGCAGTTCTTC.

The table lists this clone with a count of one. The chain links TRBV10-3 to TRBJ2-1, with D possibly matching TRBD1 (6 bases). The V end was cut by 4 bases, the J end by 0 bases, with 10 bases between. Germline V CDR1 and CDR2: ENHRY, SYGVKD. The CDR3 has 15 amino acids. Written as DNA, the CDR3 is TGTGCCATCAGTGTGGGGGCGTTCTCCTACAATGAGCAGTTCTTC. This encodes CAISVGAFSYNEQFF.

This clone was observed a single time. This chain joins TRBV5-1 and TRBJ1-3; D ambiguous. CDR1 is SGHRS, CDR2 YFSETQ, per germline. The CDR3 has 14 amino acids. V lost 0 bases and J lost 4, with 8 bases in between. CDR3 protein: CASSLGLGGNTIYF. CDR3 coding DNA: TGCGCCAGCAGCTTGGGACTGGGGGGAAACACCATATATTTT. The full variable domain, completed using reference TRBV5-1 and TRBJ1-3, is KAGVTQTPRYLIKTRGQQVTLSCSPISGHRSVSWYQQTPGQGLQFLFEYFSETQRNKGNFPGRFSGRQFSNSRSEMNVSTLELGDSALYLCASSLGLGGNTIYFGEGSWLTVV.